These T cell receptor beta chains were read from a single sample in a study of OX40 agonist ivuxolimab in advanced cancers. Libraries were prepared by immunoSEQ multiplex PCR; TCRdb keeps only in-frame clonotypes and omits some of them. The sample shows approximately 44,000 clones, 80% of them seen only once. The material was CD4+ or CD8+ T cells sorted from blood, obtained in a trial of the OX40 agonist ivuxolimab. Receptor source: an adult with an advanced solid tumor such as melanoma, head and neck, liver or kidney cancer. The CDR3 runs from the conserved cysteine through the conserved F or W.

J	V	length	CDR3
TRBJ2-3	TRBV7-9	15	CASSAGTVIGTRLYF
TRBJ1-1	TRBV29-1	11	CSVRMNTEAFF
TRBJ2-1	TRBV23-1	13	CASSLAEYNEQFF
TRBJ1-3	TRBV27	15	CASSLGQGNGNTIYF
TRBJ2-5	TRBV10-1	13	CASSVAVQETQYF
TRBJ1-1	TRBV5-1	16	CASSLAVGGTNTEAFF
TRBJ2-7	TRBV6-5	15	CASSRVSGSKYEQYF
TRBJ2-5	TRBV6-6	14	CASSYHTGPETQYF
TRBJ1-1	TRBV5-1	13	CASSRGMNTEAFF
TRBJ2-1	TRBV9	14	CASSAPQREGEQFF
TRBJ1-5	TRBV28	17	CASSLIGRGRVNQPQHF
TRBJ2-7	TRBV5-4	12	CASKMGGGEQYF
TRBJ1-2	TRBV28	13	CASSPLGQGSYTF
TRBJ1-4	TRBV6-5	16	CASSYSRGRANEKLFF
TRBJ2-1	TRBV6-6	12	CASSSGGGEQFF
TRBJ2-6	TRBV10-3	18	CAISVGLAGVGGANVLTF
TRBJ2-7	TRBV27	15	CASSARQGALYEQYF
TRBJ2-1	TRBV4-1	16	CASSQGRDSVYNEQFF
TRBJ2-3	TRBV30	14	CAWRTGSIPDTQYF
TRBJ1-2	TRBV28	16	CASMPGHGIVYYGYTF
TRBJ2-7	TRBV18	12	CASSPAVGEQYF
TRBJ2-5	TRBV11-2	14	CASDGARVQETQYF
TRBJ2-1	TRBV11-3	15	CASSLGQGGYNEQFF
TRBJ2-5	TRBV7-2	15	CASSSRLRGQETQYF
TRBJ1-2	TRBV6-1	14	CASFRTGVVPGYTF
TRBJ2-2	TRBV18	13	CASSREDTGELFF
TRBJ2-3	TRBV7-9	14	CASSWDRGQDTQYF
TRBJ1-5	TRBV28	12	CASGTGNQPQHF
TRBJ1-1	TRBV7-9	13	CASSLKWDTEAFF
TRBJ1-2	TRBV6-5	13	CASSHAQNYGYTF
TRBJ2-3	TRBV5-1	16	CASSLDLILAGDTQYF
TRBJ2-5	TRBV5-1	14	CASTEGTAQETQYF
TRBJ2-2	TRBV7-2	17	CASSLGGGAQNTGELFF
TRBJ1-2	TRBV6-5	13	CASSYSGTAGYTF
TRBJ1-2	TRBV29-1	11	CSVEQNYGYTF
NA	TRBV7-2	15	CASSPYAGVVGEQYF